The rows below give T cell receptor beta chains drawn from one sample of a study of T cell repertoires in cytomegalovirus infection. Each CDR3 protein is one row after TCRdb ran MiXCR on the reads. The data hold around 750,000 distinct CDR3 sequences, with 32% observed a single time. Their antigen targets remain unknown. The starting material was cultured CD8+ T cells from PBMCs, obtained from culture after CMV antigen stimulation. These TCRs come from a human donor in good health (CMV status not recorded). Some clones in this sample may be carry-over from other donors' samples. Each CDR3 is given with its conserved first and last residue. A D gene is named only where the DNA matches it firmly. Not every row has a clone size; where given, it reads once, few, many or a size class.

clone size	V gene	D gene	J gene	CDR3 length	CDR3 protein	CDR3 DNA
-	TRBV12-3/TRBV12-4	-	TRBJ2-7	13	CASVESGSYEQYF	TGTGCCAGTGTAGAGAGCGGCTCCTACGAGCAGTACTTC
once	TRBV11-3	-	TRBJ2-7	15	CANSRQGRTEPEQYF	TGTGCCAACAGCCGCCAGGGACGGACTGAACCCGAGCAGTACTTC
few	TRBV27	-	TRBJ1-6	21	CASSPPYPPAQEPSYNSPLHF	TGTGCCAGCAGCCCTCCCTATCCCCCCGCCCAGGAACCCTCCTATAATTCACCCCTCCACTTT
few	TRBV12-5	TRBD1	TRBJ2-4	18	CASGLVPTGVEAKNIQYF	TGTGCTAGTGGTTTGGTACCGACAGGGGTCGAAGCCAAAAACATTCAGTACTTC
many	TRBV24-1	-	TRBJ2-3	17	CATSDWGSGGSTDTQYF	TGTGCCACCAGTGATTGGGGAAGCGGCGGGAGCACAGATACGCAGTATTTT
few	TRBV14	-	TRBJ2-3	15	CASSQESTSTDTQYF	TGTGCCAGCAGTCAAGAAAGTACTAGCACAGATACGCAGTATTTT
-	TRBV7-9	-	TRBJ1-5	15	CASSLGSQHNQPQHF	TGTGCCAGCAGTCTAGGGAGTCAGCACAATCAGCCCCAGCATTTT
-	TRBV12-3/TRBV12-4	-	TRBJ2-1	16	CASSTSGLLTIDEQFF	TGTGCCAGCAGTACCTCCGGACTCCTAACGATCGATGAGCAGTTCTTC
few	TRBV6-1	-	TRBJ2-7	16	CASSVIARDGPYEQYF	TGTGCCAGCAGTGTAATTGCCCGGGACGGACCCTACGAGCAGTACTTC
-	TRBV10-3	TRBD1	TRBJ1-1	15	CAIRLRVDRVDEAFF	TGTGCCATCAGGCTAAGGGTGGACAGGGTGGATGAAGCTTTCTTT
many	TRBV7-2	TRBD1	TRBJ2-1	15	CASSEGTGSYNEQFF	TGTGCCAGCAGCGAAGGGACAGGGTCCTACAATGAGCAGTTCTTC
few	TRBV12-3/TRBV12-4	-	TRBJ1-2	13	CASSLRESYGYTF	TGTGCCAGCAGTTTGAGGGAGTCCTATGGCTACACCTTC
-	TRBV28	-	TRBJ2-1	17	CASSFGVLEGIYNEQFF	TGTGCCAGCAGTTTCGGCGTACTCGAGGGGATCTACAATGAGCAGTTCTTC